This T cell receptor (beta chain) stems from a study of CD4+ T cells in melanoma. TCRdb's table, derived via immunoSEQ multiplex PCR, lists solely in-frame clones and lacks some. Among some 50,000 clones listed, 89% were seen once. Worth noting for this clone: The antigen remains unidentified.

This CDR3 contains 13 residues. V was cut by 2 bases and J by 1 base, with 5 bases left in between. Germline CDR1 reads MNHEY; CDR2 reads SVGAGI. Study findings and constraints: Diverse differentiation states were reported for melanoma neoantigen-specific CD4+ T cells.

This sequence was found in a human donor with melanoma. What was sequenced was peripheral blood. This rearrangement joins TRBV6-5 to TRBJ1-1; D call uncertain. Written as DNA, the CDR3 is TGTGCCAGCAGTTACGCTGAGAACACTGAAGCTTTCTTT. Translated, it gives CASSYAENTEAFF.